This T cell receptor (beta chain) was observed in a study of T cells after yellow fever vaccination. Ten or more counts support this clonotype. The target antigen is unknown. From the 5' RACE reads, TCRdb called clonotypes with MiXCR, one entry per CDR3 protein. This sample has some 390,000 distinct CDR3 sequences; roughly 6.1% occur once, and the top ten carry about 15%. In germline, CDR1 is ENHRY, CDR2 SYGVKD. The CDR3 is made up of 14 amino acids. With V trimmed by 8 bases and J by 5 bases, 7 bases remained unmatched. Findings of the study overall: Peaking on day 5 versus 15, the secondary response was faster but weaker.

The clonotype was recovered from a man aged 30 to 45 who received the YFV17D yellow fever vaccine. The starting material was PBMCs, obtained 5 days after the yellow fever booster vaccination. The rearrangement links TRBV10-3 to TRBJ2-7; 12 nucleotides agree with TRBD2. CDR3 protein: CAIGPGLAGNEQYF. The CDR3 DNA sequence: TGTGCCATCGGCCCCGGACTAGCGGGAAACGAGCAGTACTTC.